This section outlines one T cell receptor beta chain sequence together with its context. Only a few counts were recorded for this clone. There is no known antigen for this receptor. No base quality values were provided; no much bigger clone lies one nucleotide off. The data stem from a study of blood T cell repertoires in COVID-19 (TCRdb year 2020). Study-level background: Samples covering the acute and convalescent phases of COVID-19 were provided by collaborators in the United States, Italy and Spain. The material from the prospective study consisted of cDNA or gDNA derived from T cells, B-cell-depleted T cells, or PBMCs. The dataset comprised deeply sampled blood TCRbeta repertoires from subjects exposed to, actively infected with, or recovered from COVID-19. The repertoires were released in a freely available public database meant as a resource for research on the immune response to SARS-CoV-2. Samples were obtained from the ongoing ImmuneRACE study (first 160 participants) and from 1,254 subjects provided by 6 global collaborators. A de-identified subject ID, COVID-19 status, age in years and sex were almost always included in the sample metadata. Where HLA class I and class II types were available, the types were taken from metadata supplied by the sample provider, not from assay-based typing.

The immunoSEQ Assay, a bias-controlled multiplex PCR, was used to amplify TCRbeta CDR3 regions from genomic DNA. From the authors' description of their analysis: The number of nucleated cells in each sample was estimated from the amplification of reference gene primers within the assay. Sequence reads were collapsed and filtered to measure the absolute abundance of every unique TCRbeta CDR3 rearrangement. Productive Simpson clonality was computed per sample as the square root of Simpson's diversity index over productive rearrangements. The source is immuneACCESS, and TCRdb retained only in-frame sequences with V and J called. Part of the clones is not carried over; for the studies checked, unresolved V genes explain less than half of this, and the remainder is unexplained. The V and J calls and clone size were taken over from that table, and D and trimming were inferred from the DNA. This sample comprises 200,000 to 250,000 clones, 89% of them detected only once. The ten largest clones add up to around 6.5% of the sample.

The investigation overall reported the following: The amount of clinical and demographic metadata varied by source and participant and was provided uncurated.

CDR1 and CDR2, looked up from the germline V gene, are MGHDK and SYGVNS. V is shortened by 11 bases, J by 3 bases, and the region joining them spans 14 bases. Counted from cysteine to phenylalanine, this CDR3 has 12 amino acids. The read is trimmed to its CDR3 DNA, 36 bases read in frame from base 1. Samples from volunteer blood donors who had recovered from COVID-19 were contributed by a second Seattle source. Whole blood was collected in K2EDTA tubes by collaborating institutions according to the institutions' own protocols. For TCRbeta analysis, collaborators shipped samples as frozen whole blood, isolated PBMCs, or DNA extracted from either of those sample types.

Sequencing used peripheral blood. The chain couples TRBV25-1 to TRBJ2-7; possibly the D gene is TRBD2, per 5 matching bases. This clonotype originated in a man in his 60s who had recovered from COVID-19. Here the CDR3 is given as CASGNYYYEQYF. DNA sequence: TGTGCCTCCGGGAATTATTACTACGAGCAGTACTTC.